The rows below give T cell receptor beta chains drawn from one sample of a study of blood T cell repertoires in COVID-19. Only in-frame clones appear in the TCRdb table, and some are missing; sequencing was by immunoSEQ multiplex PCR. The data hold approximately 230,000 clones, with 70% to 90% observed a single time. The sample was peripheral blood. The receptors originated from a middle-aged woman who had recovered from COVID-19. Each CDR3 is given with its conserved first and last residue. Fields, in order: D gene, V gene, J gene, clone size, CDR3 protein, CDR3 DNA. A D gene is named only where the DNA matches it firmly. A clone size is listed for some rows: how often the clone was seen (once, few, many), or a class if it is expanded.

>.|TRBV19|TRBJ1-2|.
CASSIVSQAYGYTF
TGTGCCAGTAGTATAGTTTCCCAGGCCTATGGCTACACCTTC
>.|TRBV7-2|TRBJ2-1|.
CASSPRRRTSSYNEQFF
TGTGCCAGCAGCCCCAGACGACGGACAAGCTCCTACAATGAGCAGTTCTTC
>TRBD1|TRBV28|TRBJ1-2|.
CASSLLVGTGGHYGYTF
TGTGCCAGCAGTTTACTAGTGGGGACAGGGGGCCACTATGGCTACACCTTC
>TRBD1|TRBV4-2|TRBJ1-6|.
CASSQRGTGGNSPLHF
TGTGCCAGCAGCCAAAGGGGGACAGGGGGAAATTCACCCCTCCACTTT
>.|TRBV6-2/TRBV6-3|TRBJ1-1|.
CASSFYGQRTNTEAFF
TGTGCCAGCAGTTTCTATGGACAGCGGACGAACACTGAAGCTTTCTTT
>.|TRBV19|TRBJ2-6|.
CASRPGVQAGANVLTF
TGTGCCAGTAGGCCGGGAGTCCAAGCTGGGGCCAACGTCCTGACTTTC
>TRBD1|TRBV28|TRBJ1-2|.
CASSVVNTGANYGYTF
TGTGCCAGCAGCGTAGTGAATACAGGGGCTAACTATGGCTACACCTTC
>.|TRBV7-9|TRBJ2-1|.
CASQGIYNEQFF
TGTGCCAGTCAGGGGATATACAATGAGCAGTTCTTC
>.|TRBV19|TRBJ1-2|.
CASKSDRGYGYTF
TGTGCCAGTAAATCCGACAGAGGCTATGGCTACACCTTC
>TRBD2|TRBV13|TRBJ2-1|once
CASSLNSGSSYNEQFF
TGTGCCAGCAGCCTTAATAGCGGGAGCTCCTACAATGAGCAGTTCTTC
>TRBD1|TRBV4-1|TRBJ2-7|.
CASSRGQGAYEQYF
TGCGCCAGCAGCAGAGGACAGGGCGCCTACGAGCAGTACTTC
>TRBD2|TRBV7-2|TRBJ2-1|.
CASSSEGLAGVGEQFF
TGTGCCAGCAGCTCCGAGGGACTAGCGGGAGTCGGTGAGCAGTTCTTC
>.|TRBV25-1|TRBJ2-3|.
CASAPQGSTDTQYF
TGTGCCAGCGCTCCCCAGGGAAGCACAGATACGCAGTATTTT
>TRBD1|TRBV19|TRBJ1-1|.
CASIITGVNTEAFF
TGTGCCAGTATCATAACAGGGGTCAACACTGAAGCTTTCTTT
>.|TRBV30|TRBJ1-5|.
CAWSHTGYNQPQHF
TGTGCCTGGAGTCACACAGGGTACAATCAGCCCCAGCATTTT
>TRBD1|TRBV11-2|TRBJ2-2|.
CASSLRSGQGANTGELFF
TGTGCCAGCAGCTTAAGGTCGGGGCAGGGGGCGAACACCGGGGAGCTGTTTTTT
>TRBD2|TRBV6-6|TRBJ2-7|few
CASSSRLAGTYEQYF
TGTGCCAGCAGCTCCCGACTAGCGGGAACCTACGAGCAGTACTTC
>.|TRBV24-1|TRBJ2-2|.
CATAEGGAAGELFF
TGTGCCACCGCCGAGGGGGGGGCCGCCGGGGAGCTGTTTTTT
>.|TRBV27|TRBJ1-4|.
CASRGLGGREKLFF
TGTGCCAGCAGGGGATTAGGAGGTCGTGAAAAACTGTTTTTT
>.|TRBV28|TRBJ2-3|.
CASRDYSRGFADTQYF
TGTGCCAGCAGAGATTACAGCAGAGGGTTCGCAGATACGCAGTATTTT
>.|TRBV7-9|TRBJ1-2|once
CASSPSVGYDYTF
TGTGCCAGCAGCCCTAGCGTAGGGTACGACTACACCTTC
>TRBD1|TRBV28|TRBJ1-5|.
CASSQDRVRPQHF
TGTGCCAGCAGTCAGGACAGGGTCCGGCCCCAGCATTTT
>TRBD1|TRBV5-4|TRBJ2-7|.
CASRRQGQGASEQYF
TGTGCCAGCAGACGCCAGGGACAGGGGGCCTCCGAGCAGTACTTC
>TRBD2|TRBV5-4|TRBJ2-3|.
CASSLVGLAGPAQYF
TGTGCCAGCAGCTTGGTGGGACTAGCGGGGCCGGCGCAGTATTTT
>TRBD2|TRBV25-1|TRBJ2-7|once
CASSEFLLAGGQGEQYF
TGTGCCAGCAGTGAGTTCTTACTAGCGGGAGGGCAGGGGGAGCAGTACTTC
>TRBD1|TRBV15|TRBJ1-1|.
CATSAGTGREGAFF
TGTGCCACCAGCGCAGGGACAGGGAGAGAAGGAGCTTTCTTT
>.|TRBV12-3/TRBV12-4|TRBJ1-1|few
CASSFGANTEAFF
TGTGCCAGCAGTTTTGGGGCGAACACTGAAGCTTTCTTT
>TRBD1|TRBV6-5|TRBJ2-2|.
CASTQGAGGELFF
TGTGCCAGCACCCAGGGGGCGGGCGGGGAGCTGTTTTTT
>.|TRBV19|TRBJ1-2|.
CASRPGGKSYGYTF
TGTGCCAGTAGGCCCGGGGGGAAATCATATGGCTACACCTTC
>.|TRBV5-8|TRBJ2-3|few
CASSVRGKSTDTQYF
TGTGCCAGCAGCGTGAGGGGGAAAAGCACAGATACGCAGTATTTT
>TRBD1|TRBV27|TRBJ1-1|.
CASSSKTGVTEAFF
TGTGCCAGCAGTTCGAAGACAGGGGTTACTGAAGCTTTCTTT
>.|TRBV7-6|TRBJ2-3|.
CASSPPGKSSGDTQYF
TGTGCCAGCAGCCCCCCGGGGAAGTCGTCGGGGGATACGCAGTATTTT
>.|TRBV7-8|TRBJ1-2|.
CASSLAIGVGYTF
TGTGCCAGCAGCTTAGCGATAGGAGTTGGCTACACCTTC
>TRBD1|TRBV7-9|TRBJ1-2|.
CASSPDRGYYGYTF
TGTGCCAGCAGCCCGGACAGGGGTTACTATGGCTACACCTTC
>.|TRBV9|TRBJ1-6|once
CASSVVAGLNSPLHF
TGTGCCAGCAGCGTAGTTGCGGGGTTGAATTCACCCCTCCACTTT
>TRBD1|TRBV6-1|TRBJ1-2|.
CASSDTGQGGHYGYTF
TGTGCCAGCAGTGACACGGGACAGGGCGGCCACTATGGCTACACCTTC
>.|TRBV5-1|TRBJ1-2|few
CASKVDSSPHGYTF
TGCGCCAGCAAAGTGGACAGTAGCCCTCATGGCTACACCTTC
>TRBD1|TRBV19|TRBJ1-2|.
CASSIYGTDYNYGYTF
TGTGCCAGTAGTATCTACGGGACAGACTACAACTATGGCTACACCTTC
>.|TRBV3-1/TRBV3-2|TRBJ2-2|.
CASSQVGGRGPGELFF
TGTGCCAGCAGCCAAGTAGGTGGTAGGGGCCCCGGGGAGCTGTTTTTT
>TRBD2|TRBV20-1|TRBJ2-3|.
CSAPSGSAQYF
TGCAGTGCTCCGAGCGGGAGTGCGCAGTATTTT
>TRBD2|TRBV7-2|TRBJ2-2|once
CASSLRVLAGGGTGELFF
TGTGCCAGCAGCTTACGGGTCCTAGCGGGAGGAGGAACCGGGGAGCTGTTTTTT
>TRBD1|TRBV7-2|TRBJ1-1|.
CASSFRQGRNTEAFF
TGTGCCAGCAGCTTTAGACAGGGGAGGAACACTGAAGCTTTCTTT
>.|TRBV3-1/TRBV3-2|TRBJ1-6|.
CASSPPIGQNRTPLHF
TGTGCCAGCAGCCCCCCAATCGGACAGAACAGGACACCCCTCCACTTT
>.|TRBV24-1|TRBJ2-3|.
CATSDFGGRGTDTQYF
TGTGCCACCAGTGATTTTGGCGGCCGGGGCACAGATACGCAGTATTTT
>TRBD1|TRBV28|TRBJ2-7|.
CASWTGTGAYEQYF
TGTGCCAGTTGGACCGGGACAGGGGCCTACGAGCAGTACTTC
>.|TRBV5-4|TRBJ1-2|.
CASSLSSHSLAYGYTF
TGTGCCAGCAGCTTGAGTAGTCACAGTCTGGCCTATGGCTACACCTTC
>.|TRBV18|TRBJ1-6|once
CASSADGSPLHF
TGTGCCAGCTCAGCGGATGGGTCACCCCTCCACTTT
>.|TRBV23-1|TRBJ1-2|.
CARLTRYEDGYTF
TGCGCCAGATTAACGAGATATGAGGATGGCTACACCTTC
>.|TRBV25-1|TRBJ2-5|.
CASSDPGYETQYF
TGTGCCAGCAGTGACCCGGGGTACGAGACCCAGTACTTC